This entry concerns a single T cell receptor (beta chain). Antigen: not known. The J segment lost 6 bases and the V segment lost 1 base, leaving 9 bases of the junction unmatched. CDR1 is SEHNR and CDR2 is FQNEAQ in the germline V gene (reference sequence). The CDR3 is made up of 17 amino acids. The sample originates from a study of early T cells in non-severe SARS-CoV-2 infection. Study details: Sequenced bulk RNA came from whole blood that was unsorted, and chains were unpaired. Findings and limits, study-wide: Matching results from VDJdb favored anti-spike CD8 responses, leaving private and CD4 specificities undetected.

Unique molecular identifier tags were affixed to discrete cDNA molecules. TCRdb passed the 5' RACE reads through MiXCR, listing each CDR3 protein once. The sample has fewer than 100,000 distinct CDR3 sequences, roughly 13% seen once. The gene calls are TRBV7-9 and TRBJ2-2, with 9 bases identical to TRBD1. Sequencing was done on a sample of whole blood. The clonotype was recovered from an adult who was a healthcare worker with PCR-confirmed SARS-CoV-2 infection or an uninfected control (not recorded which). The chain's CDR3 is CASSLDPGQGNAGELFF. In DNA, the CDR3 is TGTGCCAGCAGCTTAGACCCGGGACAGGGTAATGCCGGGGAGCTGTTTTTT.